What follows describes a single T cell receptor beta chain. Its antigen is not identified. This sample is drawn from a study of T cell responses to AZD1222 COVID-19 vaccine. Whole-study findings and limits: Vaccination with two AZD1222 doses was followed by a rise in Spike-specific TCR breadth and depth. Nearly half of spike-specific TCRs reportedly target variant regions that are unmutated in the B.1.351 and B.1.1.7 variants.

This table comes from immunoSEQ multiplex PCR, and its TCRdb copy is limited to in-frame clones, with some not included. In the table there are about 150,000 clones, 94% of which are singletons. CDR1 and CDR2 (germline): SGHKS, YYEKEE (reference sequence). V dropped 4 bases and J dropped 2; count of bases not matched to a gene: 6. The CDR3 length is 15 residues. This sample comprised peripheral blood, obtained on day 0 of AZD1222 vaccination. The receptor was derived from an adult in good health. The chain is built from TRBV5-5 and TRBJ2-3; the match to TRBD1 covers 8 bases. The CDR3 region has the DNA TGTGCCAGCAGCCCCGGGACAGGACTCACAGATACGCAGTATTTT. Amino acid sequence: CASSPGTGLTDTQYF.